The sequence of this TCR beta chain was determined in a study of radiation and T cells in renal cell carcinoma. Time point here: blood 4 weeks post-SBRT, at nephrectomy. Treatment reported: 15 Gy SBRT to primary tumor, nephrectomy 4 weeks later. After SBRT, blood was collected at 2 and 4 weeks, plus baseline. After removal of 10 bases from V and 4 bases from J, the junction contained 11 bases not matched to a gene. Germline CDR1 SNHLY, CDR2 FYNNEI. The CDR3 runs to 15 residues. The assay was immunoSEQ multiplex PCR, and TCRdb's table has in-frame clones only and misses some. The table has fewer than 85,000 clones, around 89% seen once. With regard to this clone: Its antigen remains unidentified.

Study observations and caveats: Without pretreatment biopsies, baseline tumor clonotype presence was undetermined.

This chain connects TRBV2 to TRBJ2-2; TRBD2 agrees at 8 bases. The source of this sequence is a woman aged 70 to 79 with renal cell carcinoma. The specimen was blood, collected from a patient whose treatment included radiotherapy and nephrectomy. The CDR3 loop is CATGGSGGATGELFF. The CDR3 coding sequence is TGTGCCACGGGGGGGAGCGGGGGCGCCACCGGGGAGCTGTTTTTT.